This record covers a single T cell receptor beta chain. The data belong to a study of blood T cell repertoires in COVID-19. At the level of the study: There were acute and convalescent COVID-19 samples, and they came from the United States, Italy and Spain.

Participants were aged about 18 to 90 years, lived in roughly 23 US areas, and enrolled virtually. Researchers sorted participants into cohorts using their self-reported clinical history. Recovery meant two consecutive negative NP/OP PCR tests, professional clearance, or resolved symptoms. Libraries were prepared by immunoSEQ multiplex PCR; TCRdb keeps only in-frame clonotypes and omits some of them. The sample holds about 340,000 clones, about 92% seen once. Germline CDR1 and CDR2: SGHTS and YDEGEE. This CDR3 is built from 15 residues. V lost 0 bases, J lost 0 bases, and 7 bases lay in between. The origin of this receptor is a woman between 25 and 40 years old who had recovered from COVID-19. The sequenced sample was PBMCs or T cells enriched from blood (not recorded which). The V gene is TRBV5-8, the J gene TRBJ2-4; D not resolved. In DNA form, the CDR3 reads TGTGCCAGCAGCTTGGGCCGGGTAGCCAAAAACATTCAGTACTTC. This translates into CASSLGRVAKNIQYF.